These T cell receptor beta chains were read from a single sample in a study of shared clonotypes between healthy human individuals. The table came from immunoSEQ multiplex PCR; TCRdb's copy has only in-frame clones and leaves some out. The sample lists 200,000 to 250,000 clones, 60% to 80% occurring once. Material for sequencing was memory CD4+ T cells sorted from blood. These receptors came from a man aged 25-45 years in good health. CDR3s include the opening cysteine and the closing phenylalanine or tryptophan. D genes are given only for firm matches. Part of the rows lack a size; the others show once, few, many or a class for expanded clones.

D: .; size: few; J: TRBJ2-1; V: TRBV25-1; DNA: TGTGCCAGCATGTCTACAGGGAAAGACTACAATGAGCAGTTCTTC; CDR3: CASMSTGKDYNEQFF
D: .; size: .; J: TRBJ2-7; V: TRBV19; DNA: TGTGCCAGTAGTTTCCTTGCAGGCGAGCAGTACTTC; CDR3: CASSFLAGEQYF
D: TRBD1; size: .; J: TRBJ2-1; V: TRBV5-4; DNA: TGTGCCAGCAGATACGACAGGGGGTCCTACAATGAGCAGTTCTTC; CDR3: CASRYDRGSYNEQFF
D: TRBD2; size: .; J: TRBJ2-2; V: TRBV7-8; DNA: TGTGCCAGCAGCTTAGATTTTGAGACTAGCGGGACCGGGGAGCTGTTTTTT; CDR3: CASSLDFETSGTGELFF
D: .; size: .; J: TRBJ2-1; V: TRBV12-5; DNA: TGTGCTAGTGGTTTGTGGACCACCAATGAGCAGTTCTTC; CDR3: CASGLWTTNEQFF
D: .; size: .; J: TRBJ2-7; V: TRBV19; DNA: TGTGCCAGTAGTATAGCTCCGACAGGAACAATATACGAGCAGTACTTC; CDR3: CASSIAPTGTIYEQYF
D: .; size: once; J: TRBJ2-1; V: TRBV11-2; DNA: TGTGCCAGCAGCTCCCTTAGCGGCAACTCCTACAATGAGCAGTTCTTC; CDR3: CASSSLSGNSYNEQFF
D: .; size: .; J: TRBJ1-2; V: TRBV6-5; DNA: TGTGCCAGCAGCGCGCGGAATCTCCATGGCTACACCTTC; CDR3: CASSARNLHGYTF
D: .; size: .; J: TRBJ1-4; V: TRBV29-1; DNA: TGCAGCGTTACAGGGTCAACTAATGAAAAACTGTTTTTT; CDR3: CSVTGSTNEKLFF
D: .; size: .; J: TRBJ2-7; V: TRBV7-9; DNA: TGTGCCAGCAGCTCACACCCCCAAGGGTGGGTCTACGAGCAGTACTTC; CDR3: CASSSHPQGWVYEQYF
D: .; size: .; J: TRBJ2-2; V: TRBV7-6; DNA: TGTGCCAGCAGCCCCATGAACAGGGCTAACACCGGGGAGCTGTTTTTT; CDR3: CASSPMNRANTGELFF
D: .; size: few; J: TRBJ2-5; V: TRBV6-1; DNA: TGTGCCAGCAGTGAAGTTCTGTTGGGCGAGACCCAGTACTTC; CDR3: CASSEVLLGETQYF
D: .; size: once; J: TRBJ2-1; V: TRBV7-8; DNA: TGTGCCAGCAGCTTAGTAGAAGCTAGTGAGCAGTTCTTC; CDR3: CASSLVEASEQFF
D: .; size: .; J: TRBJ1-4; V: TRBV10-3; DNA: TGTGCCATCAGTGAGTCGTCGGGGTGGGGTAATGAAAAACTGTTTTTT; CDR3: CAISESSGWGNEKLFF
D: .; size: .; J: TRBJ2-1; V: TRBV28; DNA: TGTGCCAGCCGCGGGATGGCCAATGAGCAGTTCTTC; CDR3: CASRGMANEQFF
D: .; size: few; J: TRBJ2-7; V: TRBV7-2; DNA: TGTGCCAGCAGACGAGGGGTGACCGAGCAGTACTTC; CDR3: CASRRGVTEQYF
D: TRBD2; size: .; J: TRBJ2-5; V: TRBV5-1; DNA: TGCGCCAGCAGCTTGGCCCCAGCGGGAGGTTCAGAGACCCAGTACTTC; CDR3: CASSLAPAGGSETQYF
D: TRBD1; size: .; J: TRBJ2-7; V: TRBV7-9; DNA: TGTGCCAGCAGGCGAACAGGGGGTTCGGAATACGAGCAGTACTTC; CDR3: CASRRTGGSEYEQYF
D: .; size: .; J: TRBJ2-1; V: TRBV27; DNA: TGTGCCAGCAGAGAGGGGAATAGGAATGAGCAGTTCTTC; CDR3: CASREGNRNEQFF
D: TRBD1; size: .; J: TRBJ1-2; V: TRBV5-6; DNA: TGTGCCAGCAGCAGGGACAGGGCAGGGGGCTACACCTTC; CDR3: CASSRDRAGGYTF
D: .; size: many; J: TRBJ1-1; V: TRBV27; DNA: TGTGCCAGCAGTTTATTAAGGAACACTGAAGCTTTCTTT; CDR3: CASSLLRNTEAFF
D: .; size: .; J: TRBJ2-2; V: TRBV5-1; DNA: TGCGCCAGCAGCTTGGCCGGGACACTGGACACCGGGGAGCTGTTTTTT; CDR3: CASSLAGTLDTGELFF
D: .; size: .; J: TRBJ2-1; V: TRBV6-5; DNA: TGTGCCAGCAGTTACTCCGGGAGCGATAACAATGAGCAGTTCTTC; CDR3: CASSYSGSDNNEQFF
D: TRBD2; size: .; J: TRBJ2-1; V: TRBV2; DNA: TGTGCCAGCGGGACTAGCGGGACCCATGAGCAGTTCTTC; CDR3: CASGTSGTHEQFF